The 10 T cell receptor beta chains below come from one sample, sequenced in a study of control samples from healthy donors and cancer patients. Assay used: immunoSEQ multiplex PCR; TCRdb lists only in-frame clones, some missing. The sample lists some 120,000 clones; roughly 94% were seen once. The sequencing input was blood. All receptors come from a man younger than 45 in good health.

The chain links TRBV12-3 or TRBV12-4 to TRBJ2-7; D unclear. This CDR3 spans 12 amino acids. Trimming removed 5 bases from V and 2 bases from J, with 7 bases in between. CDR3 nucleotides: TGTGCCAGCAGTGCAGATACCTACGAGCAGTACTTC. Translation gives CASSADTYEQYF.

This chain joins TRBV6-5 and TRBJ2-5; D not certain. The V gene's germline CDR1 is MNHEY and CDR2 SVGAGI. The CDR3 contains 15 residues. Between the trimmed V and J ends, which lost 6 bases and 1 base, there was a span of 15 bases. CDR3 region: CASSTNLAAQETQYF. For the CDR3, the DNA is TGTGCCAGCAGCACCAATCTTGCGGCCCAAGAGACCCAGTACTTC.

The CDR3 nucleotides are TGTGCCAGCTCACCACCGACTAGAGACGGTACAACTAATGAAAAACTGTTTTTT. Its protein product is CASSPPTRDGTTNEKLFF. The J gene is TRBJ1-4, the V gene TRBV18; unclear D gene. V was pared by 0 bases and J by 0 bases, with 14 bases between. Germline-derived CDR1 and CDR2 are KGHSH and LQKENI. The CDR3 length is 18 residues.

The CDR3 reads CASSFSTGATYEQYF. As DNA, the CDR3 is TGTGCCAGCAGTTTCTCGACAGGGGCTACCTACGAGCAGTACTTC. The rearrangement uses TRBV27 and TRBJ2-7; TRBD1 matches at 8 bases. After removal of 3 bases from V and 2 bases from J, the junction contained 6 bases not matched to a gene. This CDR3 has 15 residues. CDR1 MNHEY and CDR2 SMNVEV come from the germline V gene (reference sequence).

CDR3 loop: CAWSVSSGNTIYF. The CDR3 nucleotides read TGTGCCTGGAGTGTCAGCTCTGGAAACACCATATATTTT. The chain couples TRBV30 to TRBJ1-3, with unresolved D. This CDR3 region has 13 residues. Trimming removed 0 bases at V and 0 bases at J, with 3 bases between. Germline CDR1 reads GTSNPN; CDR2 reads SVGIG (reference sequence).

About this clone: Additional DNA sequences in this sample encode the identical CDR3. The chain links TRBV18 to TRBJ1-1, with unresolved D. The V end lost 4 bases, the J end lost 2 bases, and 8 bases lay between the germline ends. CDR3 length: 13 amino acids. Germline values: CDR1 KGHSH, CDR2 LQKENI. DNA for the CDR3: TGTGCCAGCTCACAGGGAGGTAACACTGAAGCTTTCTTT. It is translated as CASSQGGNTEAFF.

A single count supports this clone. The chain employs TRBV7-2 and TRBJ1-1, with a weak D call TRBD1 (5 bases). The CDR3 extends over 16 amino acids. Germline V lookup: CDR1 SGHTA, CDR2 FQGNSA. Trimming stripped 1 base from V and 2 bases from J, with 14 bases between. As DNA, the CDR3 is TGTGCCAGCAGCTTAGTGGGTGGGACTTATAACACTGAAGCTTTCTTT. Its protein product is CASSLVGGTYNTEAFF. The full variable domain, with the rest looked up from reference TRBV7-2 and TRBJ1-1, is GAGVSQSPSNKVTEKGKDVELRCDPISGHTALYWYRQSLGQGLEFLIYFQGNSAPDKSGLPSDRFSAERTGGSVSTLTIQRTQQEDSAVYLCASSLVGGTYNTEAFFGQGTRLTVV.

The DNA for the CDR3 is TGTGCCAGCAGTGACGCGGGGGGGCCTAGCGAGCAGTACTTC. Translation gives CASSDAGGPSEQYF. The gene calls are TRBV25-1 and TRBJ2-7, with 9 bases identical to TRBD2. CDR3 size: 14 residues. Germline lookup yields CDR1 MGHDK and CDR2 SYGVNS. Germline trimming cut 3 bases from V and 6 bases from J; bases unmatched to any gene: 6.

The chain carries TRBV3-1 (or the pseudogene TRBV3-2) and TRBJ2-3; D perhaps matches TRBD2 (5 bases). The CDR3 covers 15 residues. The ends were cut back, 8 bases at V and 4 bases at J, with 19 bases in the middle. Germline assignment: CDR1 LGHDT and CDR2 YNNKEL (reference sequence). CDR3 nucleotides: TGTGCCAGCGCTCCGGGGATTCGGGTCCCAGATACGCAGTATTTT. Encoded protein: CASAPGIRVPDTQYF.

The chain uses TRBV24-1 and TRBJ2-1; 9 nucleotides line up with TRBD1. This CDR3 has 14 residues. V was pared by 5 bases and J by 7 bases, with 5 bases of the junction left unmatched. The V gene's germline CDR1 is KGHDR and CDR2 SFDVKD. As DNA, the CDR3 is TGTGCCACCAGTGCGGGACAGGGTTGGAATGAGCAGTTCTTC. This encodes CATSAGQGWNEQFF.